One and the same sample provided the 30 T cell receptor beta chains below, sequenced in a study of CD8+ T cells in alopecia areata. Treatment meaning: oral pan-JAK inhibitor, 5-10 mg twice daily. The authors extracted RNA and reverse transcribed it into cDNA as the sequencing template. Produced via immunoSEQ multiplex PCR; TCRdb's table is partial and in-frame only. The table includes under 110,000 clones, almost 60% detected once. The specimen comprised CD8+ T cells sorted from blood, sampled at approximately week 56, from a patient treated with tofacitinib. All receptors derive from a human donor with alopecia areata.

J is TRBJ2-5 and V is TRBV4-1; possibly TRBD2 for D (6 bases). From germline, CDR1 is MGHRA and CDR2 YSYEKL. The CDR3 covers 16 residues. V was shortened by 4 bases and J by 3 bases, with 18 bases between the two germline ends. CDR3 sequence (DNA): TGCGCCAGCAGCCCTCCCTCGGGGCCGGGGGAAGAGACCCAGTACTTC. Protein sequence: CASSPPSGPGEETQYF.

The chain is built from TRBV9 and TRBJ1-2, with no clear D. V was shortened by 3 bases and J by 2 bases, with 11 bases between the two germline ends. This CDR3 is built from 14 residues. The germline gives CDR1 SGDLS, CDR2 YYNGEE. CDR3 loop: CASSAGGLNYGYTF. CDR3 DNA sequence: TGTGCCAGCAGCGCAGGTGGCCTAAACTATGGCTACACCTTC.

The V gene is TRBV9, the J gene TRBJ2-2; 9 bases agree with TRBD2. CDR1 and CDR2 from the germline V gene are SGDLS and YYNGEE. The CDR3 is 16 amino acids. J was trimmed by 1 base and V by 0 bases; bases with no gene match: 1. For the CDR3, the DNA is TGTGCCAGCAGCGTAGATAGCGGGGGGAACACCGGGGAGCTGTTTTTT. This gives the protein CASSVDSGGNTGELFF.

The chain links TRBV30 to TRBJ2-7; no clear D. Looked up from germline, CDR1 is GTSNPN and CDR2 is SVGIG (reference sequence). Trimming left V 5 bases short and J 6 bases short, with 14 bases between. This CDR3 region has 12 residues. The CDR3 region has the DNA TGTGCCTGGGGAGATTCGGCAGCCGAGCAGTACTTC. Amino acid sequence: CAWGDSAAEQYF.

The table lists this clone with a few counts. The chain's CDR3 is CASSPPLRETQYF. The CDR3 nucleotides read TGTGCCAGCAGCCCCCCTCTACGCGAGACCCAGTACTTC. The chain uses TRBV27 and TRBJ2-5; D unclear. Germline CDR1 is MNHEY and CDR2 is SMNVEV (reference sequence). This CDR3 region has 13 residues. Trimming removed 6 bases from V and 5 bases from J, with 13 bases in between.

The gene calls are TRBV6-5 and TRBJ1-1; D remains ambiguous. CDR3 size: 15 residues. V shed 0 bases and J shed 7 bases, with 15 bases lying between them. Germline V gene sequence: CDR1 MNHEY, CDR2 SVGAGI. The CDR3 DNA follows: TGTGCCAGCAGTTACTCGAGTATGGCGGTTGGTGAAGCTTTCTTT. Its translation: CASSYSSMAVGEAFF.

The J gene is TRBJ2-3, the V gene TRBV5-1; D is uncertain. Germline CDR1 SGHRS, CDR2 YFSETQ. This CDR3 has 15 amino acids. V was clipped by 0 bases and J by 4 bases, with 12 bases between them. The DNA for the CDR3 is TGCGCCAGCAGCTTGGAACTCTCCCCATCAGATACGCAGTATTTT. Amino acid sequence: CASSLELSPSDTQYF.

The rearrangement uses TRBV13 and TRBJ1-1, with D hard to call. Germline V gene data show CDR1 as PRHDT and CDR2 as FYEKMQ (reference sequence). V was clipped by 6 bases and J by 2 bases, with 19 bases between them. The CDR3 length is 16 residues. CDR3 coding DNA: TGTGCCAGCAGTCTTAGTGATGCTGGATCCAACACTGAAGCTTTCTTT. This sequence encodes CASSLSDAGSNTEAFF.

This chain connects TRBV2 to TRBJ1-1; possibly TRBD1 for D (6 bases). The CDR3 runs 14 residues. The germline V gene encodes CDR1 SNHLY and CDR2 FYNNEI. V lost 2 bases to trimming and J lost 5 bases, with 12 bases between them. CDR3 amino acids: CASSETGGWTEAFF. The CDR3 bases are TGTGCCAGCAGTGAAACGGGGGGCTGGACTGAAGCTTTCTTT.

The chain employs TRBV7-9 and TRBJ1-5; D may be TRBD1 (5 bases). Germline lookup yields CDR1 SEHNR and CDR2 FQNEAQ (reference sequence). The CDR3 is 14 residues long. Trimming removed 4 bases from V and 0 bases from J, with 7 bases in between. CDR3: CASSSGDSNQPQHF. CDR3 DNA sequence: TGTGCCAGCAGCTCGGGGGATAGCAATCAGCCCCAGCATTTT. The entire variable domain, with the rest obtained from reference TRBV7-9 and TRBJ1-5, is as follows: DTGVSQNPRHKITKRGQNVTFRCDPISEHNRLYWYRQTLGQGPEFLTYFQNEAQLEKSRLLSDRFSAERPKGSFSTLEIQRTEQGDSAMYLCASSSGDSNQPQHFGDGTRLSIL.

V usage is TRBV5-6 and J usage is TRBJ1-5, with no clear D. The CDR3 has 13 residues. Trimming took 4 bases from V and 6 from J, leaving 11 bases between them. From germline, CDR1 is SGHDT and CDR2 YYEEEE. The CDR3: CASSVSSAQPQHF. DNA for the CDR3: TGTGCCAGCAGCGTTTCGTCGGCTCAGCCCCAGCATTTT.

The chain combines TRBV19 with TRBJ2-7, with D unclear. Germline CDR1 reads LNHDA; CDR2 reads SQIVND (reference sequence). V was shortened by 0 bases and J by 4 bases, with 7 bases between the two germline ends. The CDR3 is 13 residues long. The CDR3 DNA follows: TGTGCCAGTAGTATAGATCGAACGTACGAGCAGTACTTC. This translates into CASSIDRTYEQYF.

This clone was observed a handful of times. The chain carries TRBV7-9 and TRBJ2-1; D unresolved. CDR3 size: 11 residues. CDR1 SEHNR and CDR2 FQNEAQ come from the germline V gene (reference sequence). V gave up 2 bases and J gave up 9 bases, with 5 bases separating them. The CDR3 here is CASSLSLEQFF. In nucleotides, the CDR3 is TGTGCCAGCAGCTTAAGTCTTGAGCAGTTCTTC.

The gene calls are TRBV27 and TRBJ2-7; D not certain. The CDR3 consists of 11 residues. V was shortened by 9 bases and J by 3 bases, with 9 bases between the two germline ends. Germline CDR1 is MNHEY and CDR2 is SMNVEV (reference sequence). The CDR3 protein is CASSVGYEQYF. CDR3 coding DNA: TGTGCCAGTTCTGTGGGCTACGAGCAGTACTTC.

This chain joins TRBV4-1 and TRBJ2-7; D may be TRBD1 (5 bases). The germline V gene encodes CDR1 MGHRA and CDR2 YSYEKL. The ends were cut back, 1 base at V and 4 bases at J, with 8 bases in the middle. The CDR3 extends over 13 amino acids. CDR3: CASSQGAGYEQYF. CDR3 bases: TGCGCCAGCAGCCAAGGGGCAGGGTACGAGCAGTACTTC.

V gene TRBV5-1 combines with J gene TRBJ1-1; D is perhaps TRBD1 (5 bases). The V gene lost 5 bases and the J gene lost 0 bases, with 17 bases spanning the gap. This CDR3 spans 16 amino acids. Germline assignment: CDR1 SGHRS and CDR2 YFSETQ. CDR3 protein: CASSRSSGGLNTEAFF. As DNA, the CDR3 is TGCGCCAGCAGTCGTTCTTCCGGGGGATTGAACACTGAAGCTTTCTTT. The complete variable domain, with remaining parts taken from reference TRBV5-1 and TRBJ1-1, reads KAGVTQTPRYLIKTRGQQVTLSCSPISGHRSVSWYQQTPGQGLQFLFEYFSETQRNKGNFPGRFSGRQFSNSRSEMNVSTLELGDSALYLCASSRSSGGLNTEAFFGQGTRLTVV.

The CDR3 here is CSVELTAWDGYTF. In DNA form, the CDR3 reads TGCAGCGTTGAATTGACTGCGTGGGATGGCTACACCTTC. The V gene is TRBV29-1, the J gene TRBJ1-2; no definite D call. Germline assignment: CDR1 SQVTM and CDR2 ANQGSEA. The CDR3 has 13 residues. V was clipped by 2 bases and J by 6 bases, with 13 bases between them.

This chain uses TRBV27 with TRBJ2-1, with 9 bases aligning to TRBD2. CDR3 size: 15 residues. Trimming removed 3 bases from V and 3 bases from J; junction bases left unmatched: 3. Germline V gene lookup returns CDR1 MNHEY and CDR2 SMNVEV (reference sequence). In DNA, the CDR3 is TGTGCCAGCAGTTTCAGCGGGGGGCGCTACAATGAGCAGTTCTTC. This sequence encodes CASSFSGGRYNEQFF.

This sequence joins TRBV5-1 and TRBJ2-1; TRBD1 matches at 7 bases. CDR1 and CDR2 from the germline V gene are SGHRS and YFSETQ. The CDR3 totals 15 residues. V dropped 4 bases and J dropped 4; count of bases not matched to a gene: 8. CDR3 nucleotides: TGCGCCAGCAGCCCGAGTGGACAGGAATACAATGAGCAGTTCTTC. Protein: CASSPSGQEYNEQFF.

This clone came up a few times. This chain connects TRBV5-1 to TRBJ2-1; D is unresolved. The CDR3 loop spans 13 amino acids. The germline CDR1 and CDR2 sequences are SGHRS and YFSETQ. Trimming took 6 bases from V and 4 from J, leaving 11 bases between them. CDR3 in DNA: TGCGCCAGCATAGGAGAGGTGTACAATGAGCAGTTCTTC. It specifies CASIGEVYNEQFF.

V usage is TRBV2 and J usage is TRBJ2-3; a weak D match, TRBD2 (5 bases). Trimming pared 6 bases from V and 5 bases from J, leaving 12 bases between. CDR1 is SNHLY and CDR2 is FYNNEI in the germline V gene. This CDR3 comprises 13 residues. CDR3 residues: CASRVLGEDTQYF. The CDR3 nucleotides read TGTGCCAGCAGGGTCCTCGGGGAAGATACGCAGTATTTT.

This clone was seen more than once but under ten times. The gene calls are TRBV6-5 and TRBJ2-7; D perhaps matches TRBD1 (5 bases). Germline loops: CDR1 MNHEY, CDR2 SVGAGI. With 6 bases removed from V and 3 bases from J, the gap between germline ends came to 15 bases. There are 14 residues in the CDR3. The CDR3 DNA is TGTGCCAGCAGGCCAGGGTTCTGGAACTACGAGCAGTACTTC. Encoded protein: CASRPGFWNYEQYF.

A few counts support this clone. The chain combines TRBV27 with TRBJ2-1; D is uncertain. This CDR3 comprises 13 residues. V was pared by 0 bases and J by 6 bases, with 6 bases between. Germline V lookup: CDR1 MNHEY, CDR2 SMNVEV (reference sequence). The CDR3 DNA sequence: TGTGCCAGCAGTTTATCCGGCTTCAATGAGCAGTTCTTC. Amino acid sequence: CASSLSGFNEQFF.

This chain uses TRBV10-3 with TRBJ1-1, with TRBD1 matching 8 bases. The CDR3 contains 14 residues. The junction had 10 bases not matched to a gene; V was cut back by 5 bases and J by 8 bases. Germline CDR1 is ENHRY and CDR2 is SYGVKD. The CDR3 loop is CAISRTGRAEEAFF. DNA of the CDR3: TGTGCCATCAGTAGGACAGGGAGGGCTGAGGAAGCTTTCTTT.

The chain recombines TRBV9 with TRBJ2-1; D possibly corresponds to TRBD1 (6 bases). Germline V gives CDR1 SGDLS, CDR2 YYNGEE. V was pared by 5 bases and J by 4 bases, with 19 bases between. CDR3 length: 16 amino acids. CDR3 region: CASSHYQTQGYNEQFF. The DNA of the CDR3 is TGTGCCAGCAGTCACTACCAGACCCAGGGGTACAATGAGCAGTTCTTC.

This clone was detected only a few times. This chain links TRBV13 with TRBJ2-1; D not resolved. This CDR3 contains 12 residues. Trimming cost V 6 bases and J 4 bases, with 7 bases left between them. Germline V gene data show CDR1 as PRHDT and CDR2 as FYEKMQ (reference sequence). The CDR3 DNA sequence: TGTGCCAGCAGAGCCCCTTACAATGAGCAGTTCTTC. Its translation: CASRAPYNEQFF.

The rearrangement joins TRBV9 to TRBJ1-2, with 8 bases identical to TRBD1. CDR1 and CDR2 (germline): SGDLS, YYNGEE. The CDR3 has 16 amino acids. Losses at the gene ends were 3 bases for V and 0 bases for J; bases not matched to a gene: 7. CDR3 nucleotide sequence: TGTGCCAGCAGCGCCCGGACAGGGAGCACTAACTATGGCTACACCTTC. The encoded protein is CASSARTGSTNYGYTF.

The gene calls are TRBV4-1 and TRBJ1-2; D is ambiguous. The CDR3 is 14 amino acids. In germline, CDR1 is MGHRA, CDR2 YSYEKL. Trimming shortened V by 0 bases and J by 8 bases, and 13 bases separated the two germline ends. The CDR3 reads CASSQDGWASGYTF. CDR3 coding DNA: TGCGCCAGCAGCCAAGATGGGTGGGCGTCAGGCTACACCTTC.

In DNA, the CDR3 is TGTGCCAGCACCCTAGGAGGGGGTAACTATGGCTACACCTTC. It translates to CASTLGGGNYGYTF. The rearrangement joins TRBV7-9 to TRBJ1-2, with a tentative D call TRBD1 (6 bases). The CDR3 runs 14 residues. Germline V CDR1 and CDR2: SEHNR, FQNEAQ (reference sequence). V was trimmed by 7 bases and J by 1 base, leaving 13 bases between them.

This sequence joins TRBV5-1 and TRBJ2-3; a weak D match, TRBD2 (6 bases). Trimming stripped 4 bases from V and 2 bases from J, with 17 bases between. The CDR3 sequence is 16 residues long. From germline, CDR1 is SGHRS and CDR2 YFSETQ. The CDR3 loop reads CASSPAETRTTDTQYF. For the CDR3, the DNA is TGCGCCAGCAGCCCTGCGGAGACTAGGACCACAGATACGCAGTATTTT.